This T cell receptor beta chain was recorded in a study of T cell repertoires in cytomegalovirus infection. The wider study: CMV epitopes, recently identified HLA-C-restricted and well-studied HLA-B-restricted, were used. CMV infection together with matching HLA type was indicated by public TCR beta signatures. Points from the study as a whole: Based on cumulative public TCR beta family frequency, carriers of CMV plus the relevant HLA were identified. It was HLA-C-restricted CMV-specific TCR beta clonotypes that dominated the response ex vivo.

TCRdb re-analysed the reads in MiXCR, keeping a single row per CDR3 protein. The sample carries some 130,000 distinct CDR3 sequences, over 30% recorded once. The CDR3 has 13 amino acids. Germline loops: CDR1 SEHNR, CDR2 FQNEAQ (reference sequence). V shed 5 bases, J shed 2 bases, and the junction held 2 bases outside the gene matches. On this clonotype: What it binds is not known.

The V call is TRBV7-9, the J call TRBJ2-7; 8 nucleotides match TRBD1. This TCR came from a human donor in good health (CMV status not recorded). Some clones in this sample may be carry-over from other donors' samples. Specimen: CD8+ T cells from cultured PBMCs, collected from culture after CMV antigen stimulation. The CDR3 here is CASSGQGTYEQYF. CDR3 DNA sequence: TGTGCCAGCAGCGGACAGGGAACCTACGAGCAGTACTTC.